This entry describes one T cell receptor beta chain. Germline V lookup: CDR1 LNHDA, CDR2 SQIVND (reference sequence). This CDR3 spans 14 amino acids. V was clipped by 5 bases and J by 0 bases; unmatched bases: 3. Profiled with immunoSEQ multiplex PCR; TCRdb holds only in-frame clones, not every one. The table has about 100,000 clones, roughly nine tenths seen once. These data originate in a study of PD-1 blockade in classical Hodgkin lymphoma. No patient escaped relapse after autologous stem cell transplantation, and brentuximab vedotin exposure varied. Sequencing used peripheral blood mononuclear cells (PBMCs), obtained before the second cycle of nivolumab. This receptor was taken from a human donor with classical Hodgkin lymphoma. The chain has TRBV19 and TRBJ1-1; 7 bases map to TRBD1. The CDR3 region is CASSLGTVNTEAFF. As DNA, the CDR3 is TGTGCCAGTAGTCTTGGGACAGTGAACACTGAAGCTTTCTTT.